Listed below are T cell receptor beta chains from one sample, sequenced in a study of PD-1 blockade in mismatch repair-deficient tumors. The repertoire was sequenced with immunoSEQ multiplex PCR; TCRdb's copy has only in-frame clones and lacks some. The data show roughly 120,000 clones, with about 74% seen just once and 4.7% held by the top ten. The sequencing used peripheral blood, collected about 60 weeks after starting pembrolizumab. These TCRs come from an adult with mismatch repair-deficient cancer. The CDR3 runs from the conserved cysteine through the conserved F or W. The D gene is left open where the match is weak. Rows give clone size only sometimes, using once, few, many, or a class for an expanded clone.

DNA: TGTGCCATCAGGGACAGACAACCTGGGGCCAACGTCCTGACTTTC
CDR3: CAIRDRQPGANVLTF
size: few
D: -
J: TRBJ2-6
V: TRBV10-3

DNA: TGTGCCAGCATGTTTGAGGGCACTGAAGCTTTCTTT
CDR3: CASMFEGTEAFF
size: -
D: -
J: TRBJ1-1
V: TRBV6-5

DNA: TGTGCCACCAGCAGTCCTCCAGGACAGGTAGCTGGCTACACCTTC
CDR3: CATSSPPGQVAGYTF
size: -
D: TRBD1
J: TRBJ1-2
V: TRBV15

DNA: TGCGCCAGCAGCCAACAGGGCCCAGGGGGAAACACCATATATTTT
CDR3: CASSQQGPGGNTIYF
size: -
D: -
J: TRBJ1-3
V: TRBV5-1

DNA: TGCGCCAGCAGCCCCGGGGGTAGCACAGATACGCAGTATTTT
CDR3: CASSPGGSTDTQYF
size: -
D: -
J: TRBJ2-3
V: TRBV5-1

DNA: TGTGCCAGCAGCTCCCGGCAGGGGGGTAGTGAGACCCAGTACTTC
CDR3: CASSSRQGGSETQYF
size: few
D: -
J: TRBJ2-5
V: TRBV7-2

DNA: TGCAGCGTTGATGGGACTAGCGGATCCTACGAGCAGTACTTC
CDR3: CSVDGTSGSYEQYF
size: -
D: TRBD2
J: TRBJ2-7
V: TRBV29-1

DNA: TGTGCCAGCAGCGTGACTAGCGGGAGGGCCCAGGTAGATACGCAGTATTTT
CDR3: CASSVTSGRAQVDTQYF
size: -
D: TRBD2
J: TRBJ2-3
V: TRBV9

DNA: TGCGCCAGCAGCCAAGATCCTTCGGGGCTAAACTACAATGAGCAGTTCTTC
CDR3: CASSQDPSGLNYNEQFF
size: -
D: -
J: TRBJ2-1
V: TRBV4-3

DNA: TGTGCCAGCAGTGGTGTAGCGGGAGGCCCTGGGAGCTCCTACAATGAGCAGTTCTTC
CDR3: CASSGVAGGPGSSYNEQFF
size: -
D: TRBD2
J: TRBJ2-1
V: TRBV6-4

DNA: TGTGCCAGCAGCTTGGAGGGAAACTATGGCTACACCTTC
CDR3: CASSLEGNYGYTF
size: -
D: -
J: TRBJ1-2
V: TRBV7-3

DNA: TGTGCCAGCAGCAAAGGGACTAGCGGGACCCCAGGTGAGCAGTTCTTC
CDR3: CASSKGTSGTPGEQFF
size: -
D: TRBD2
J: TRBJ2-1
V: TRBV7-3

DNA: TGTGCCAGTAGTATAGGAGCGGGCCATTTCAATGAGCAGTTCTTC
CDR3: CASSIGAGHFNEQFF
size: -
D: -
J: TRBJ2-1
V: TRBV19

DNA: TGTGCCAGCAGCAGCGGGAGTTACAATGAGCAGTTCTTC
CDR3: CASSSGSYNEQFF
size: once
D: TRBD2
J: TRBJ2-1
V: TRBV6-5

DNA: TGTGCCAGCAGCTTATCTAGCGACTCCGATACGCAGTATTTT
CDR3: CASSLSSDSDTQYF
size: once
D: -
J: TRBJ2-3
V: TRBV7-2

DNA: TGTGCCAGCAGCCAAGTTTGGGGTTCAAGCTCTGGAAACACCATATATTTT
CDR3: CASSQVWGSSSGNTIYF
size: few
D: -
J: TRBJ1-3
V: TRBV14

DNA: TGTGCCAGCAAAGGGACTACCTACAATGAGCAGTTCTTC
CDR3: CASKGTTYNEQFF
size: -
D: TRBD2
J: TRBJ2-1
V: TRBV6-1

DNA: TGTGCCAGCTCTCCGCGCGAGCAGTACTTC
CDR3: CASSPREQYF
size: few
D: -
J: TRBJ2-7
V: TRBV18

DNA: TGTGCCAGCAGTCCATTCGCAGGGGTAGGGGGCTACACCTTC
CDR3: CASSPFAGVGGYTF
size: -
D: -
J: TRBJ1-2
V: TRBV6-4

DNA: TGTGCCAGCAGTTTCCCGGCTCTATTTGGCGCAGATACGCAGTATTTT
CDR3: CASSFPALFGADTQYF
size: once
D: -
J: TRBJ2-3
V: TRBV28

DNA: TGTGCCAGCAGTTTATCGGGGCAGGGATATGGCTACACCTTC
CDR3: CASSLSGQGYGYTF
size: few
D: -
J: TRBJ1-2
V: TRBV27

DNA: TGTGCCAGCAGCCCCGGACTAGCGCCGACAGATACGCAGTATTTT
CDR3: CASSPGLAPTDTQYF
size: -
D: TRBD2
J: TRBJ2-3
V: TRBV7-9

DNA: TGTGCCAGCAGCTCGACAGGGTGGTCTTACAATGAGCAGTTCTTC
CDR3: CASSSTGWSYNEQFF
size: -
D: TRBD1
J: TRBJ2-1
V: TRBV7-9

DNA: TGTGCCAGCAGCCCCCGGACCGCGCTGGGTGAAAAACTGTTTTTT
CDR3: CASSPRTALGEKLFF
size: -
D: -
J: TRBJ1-4
V: TRBV9

DNA: TGTGCCAGCAGCTTAATGCCGGGACTAGCGGGAGGTACATCCGAGCAGTTCTTC
CDR3: CASSLMPGLAGGTSEQFF
size: -
D: TRBD2
J: TRBJ2-1
V: TRBV7-3

DNA: TGTGCCATCAGTGAGTCGCCGAGGGATGGCTACGAGCAGTACTTC
CDR3: CAISESPRDGYEQYF
size: -
D: -
J: TRBJ2-7
V: TRBV10-3

DNA: TGTGCCAGCAGTTTTACGGGATCCGGAGAGACCCAGTACTTC
CDR3: CASSFTGSGETQYF
size: -
D: -
J: TRBJ2-5
V: TRBV27

DNA: TGTGCTTATGCTGGACAGGCACGCAGTGGTGGCTACACCTTC
CDR3: CAYAGQARSGGYTF
size: few
D: TRBD1
J: TRBJ1-2
V: TRBV30

DNA: TGTGCCAGCAGTTATCGTCCTACTAGCACAGATACGCAGTATTTT
CDR3: CASSYRPTSTDTQYF
size: -
D: -
J: TRBJ2-3
V: TRBV6-5

DNA: TGTGCCACTCTCACAGGGGACCGTGGAAACACCATATATTTT
CDR3: CATLTGDRGNTIYF
size: -
D: TRBD1
J: TRBJ1-3
V: TRBV10-3

DNA: TGTGCCAGCAAACAGGGACCCTACGAGCAGTACTTC
CDR3: CASKQGPYEQYF
size: -
D: -
J: TRBJ2-7
V: TRBV6-6

DNA: TGCAGTGCTAGACCTGAGGACGAGCAGTACTTC
CDR3: CSARPEDEQYF
size: -
D: -
J: TRBJ2-7
V: TRBV20-1

DNA: TGTGCTAGTGGCCCGGGACAGGGAGCGAGGAATGAGCAGTTCTTC
CDR3: CASGPGQGARNEQFF
size: -
D: TRBD1
J: TRBJ2-1
V: TRBV12-5

DNA: TGTGCCAGCAGCTTGGTAGGGAAAGGTGAAAAACTGTTTTTT
CDR3: CASSLVGKGEKLFF
size: -
D: -
J: TRBJ1-4
V: TRBV5-4

DNA: TGTGCCAGCAGCCAATTTGCGGGTCGGCAAGAGACCCAGTACTTC
CDR3: CASSQFAGRQETQYF
size: -
D: -
J: TRBJ2-5
V: TRBV11-3

DNA: TGTGCCAGTAGTATAGATGGGGTCACGGAGACCCAGTACTTC
CDR3: CASSIDGVTETQYF
size: -
D: -
J: TRBJ2-5
V: TRBV19

DNA: TGTGCCAGCAGTGTGGGCTTGATCCTATCCTTC
CDR3: CASSVGLILSF
size: -
D: -
J: TRBJ1-2
V: TRBV6-1

DNA: TGTGCCAGCAGTTTCGGAGGGGGAATTTACGAGCAGTACTTC
CDR3: CASSFGGGIYEQYF
size: -
D: -
J: TRBJ2-7
V: TRBV27

DNA: TGTGCCAGTACAGAGGGGGCCAGGCCCCAGCATTTT
CDR3: CASTEGARPQHF
size: -
D: TRBD1
J: TRBJ1-5
V: TRBV19

DNA: TGTGCTAGTGGTGTGGGGCAGATGAACACCGGGGAGCTGTTTTTT
CDR3: CASGVGQMNTGELFF
size: once
D: -
J: TRBJ2-2
V: TRBV12-5

DNA: TGTGCCAGCAGCTCCAGAGGGTGGGACACTGAAGCTTTCTTT
CDR3: CASSSRGWDTEAFF
size: -
D: -
J: TRBJ1-1
V: TRBV7-3

DNA: TGTGCCAGCAGCTTGGAAGTTAGCGGCCAGGGAGAGCAGTACTTC
CDR3: CASSLEVSGQGEQYF
size: -
D: -
J: TRBJ2-5
V: TRBV5-4